This TCR beta chain came from a study of tissue T cells after allogeneic stem cell transplantation. Background on the study: Patients with graft-versus-host disease had grafts: four unmodified, three CD34-selected and T-cell-depleted. Broader study findings: Across patients, clones rarely overlapped, yet motif clusters were shared tissue-specifically. In patients and mice, blood and spleen missed much of tissue repertoire.

V was trimmed by 0 bases and J by 5 bases, leaving 9 bases between them. CDR1 is SGDLS and CDR2 is YYNGEE in the germline V gene. This CDR3 comprises 14 residues. On this clone: The antigen remains undetermined.

Clones were read by immunoSEQ multiplex PCR, and TCRdb kept only the in-frame ones, dropping some. The table has approximately 5,800 clones, 76% seen once; the top ten hold 4.5% to 7%. The clonotype was recovered from a man between 40 and 70 years old who later had graft-versus-host disease after an allogeneic stem cell transplant. The source material was blood, sampled before transplantation. This chain links TRBV9 with TRBJ1-5; TRBD1 is a possible D gene (5 bases). The CDR3 DNA reads TGTGCCAGCAGCGTAGGACAGATACATCAGCCCCAGCATTTT. This codes for CASSVGQIHQPQHF.